This T cell receptor (beta chain) appears in the sequencing data of a study of OX40 agonist ivuxolimab in advanced cancers. A note on the overall study: Ivuxolimab was an agonistic, fully human IgG2 monoclonal antibody directed against OX40 (CD134), a costimulatory receptor. In the dose-escalation cohort, 82.7% of patients were male, and the mean age was around 60 years, with a range of roughly 20 to 80. The monotherapy dose-escalation portion (N ≈ 50 patients) of the phase I ivuxolimab trial is reported in the paper. Of the 50 to 55 patients in dose escalation, around 19 had hepatocellular carcinoma, some 15 had melanoma, 9 had renal cell carcinoma and 9 had head and neck cancer. Intravenous ivuxolimab was administered to patients every 2 weeks at six dose levels: 0.01, 0.1, 0.3, 1.5, 3 and 10 mg/kg. Partial responses occurred in three dose-escalation patients: two with cutaneous melanoma and one with hepatocellular carcinoma. Patients were allowed to have had prior anti-PD-1, anti-PD-L1 or anti-CTLA-4 therapy, and approximately 41% of the dose-escalation patients had previously received checkpoint inhibitors. Peripheral TCRbeta sequencing aimed to test whether ivuxolimab altered TCR sequence diversity and caused clonal T-cell expansion.

The CDR3 covers 13 residues, taking in both the cysteine and the phenylalanine. Only CDR3 DNA is held: 39 bases, read in frame from base 1. The germline V gene gives CDR1 as MNHEY and CDR2 as SVGAGI. V loses 6 bases, J loses 6 bases, and the germline ends lie 15 bases apart. For sequencing of the TCRbeta CDR3 region, genomic DNA was extracted from the sorted cells. The immunoSEQ Assay was used for sequencing of TCRbeta CDR3 regions. In TCRdb, the immuneACCESS table is reduced to in-frame sequences with V and J assigned. These tables do not hold every clone; where another copy was compared, an unresolved V gene accounts for under half, and the others remain unexplained. For this sample the table gives 65,000 to 95,000 clones, of which 84% were detected only once. Of the sample, 2% to 2.5% falls within the top ten clones. The trial excluded patients who had a history of autoimmune disease or were on systemic immunosuppression. Peripheral blood for TCR sequencing was drawn from every dose cohort at baseline, at cycle 4 day 1 and at cycle 7 day 1. The samples were taken from a phase I, first-in-human, multicenter, open-label dose-escalation trial of ivuxolimab. Adults with locally advanced or metastatic melanoma, renal cell carcinoma, hepatocellular carcinoma or head and neck squamous cell carcinoma were enrolled in the trial. Before TCR sequencing, CD4+ T cells and CD8+ T cells were sorted from peripheral blood as separate populations.

Note on this clone: It has no known antigen specificity. Within one base of it there is no much larger clone, and no base qualities were kept.

Overall study results and their limits: Low levels of normalized T-cell clonal expansion were also shown by some nonresponding patients. At doses of 0.1 to 3.0 mg/kg, clonal expansion of both CD4+ and CD8+ blood T cells was observed from baseline to week 6. The antigen specificity of the clonally expanded peripheral T cells was not determined. In the 0.1-3.0 mg/kg groups, partial responders were among the patients with the lowest normalized peripheral clonal expansion, particularly in CD8+ T cells. After ivuxolimab, CD8+ T cells had more expanded clones than CD4+ T cells on average.

The material was CD4+ or CD8+ T cells sorted from blood, obtained in a trial of the OX40 agonist ivuxolimab. The chain links TRBV6-5 with TRBJ2-7, with the D gene possibly TRBD1 or TRBD2, each one fitting 7 bases. This TCR was sampled from an adult with an advanced solid tumor such as melanoma, head and neck, liver or kidney cancer. The bases read TGTGCCAGCAGCCAGGGGGGGAGGCCCGAGCAGTACTTC. The resulting protein is CASSQGGRPEQYF.